These 9 T cell receptor beta chains were sequenced from one sample in a study of human T cells and chemical hapten exposure. From the RACE reads, TCRdb called clonotypes with MiXCR, one entry per CDR3 protein. The sample lists approximately 74,000 distinct CDR3 sequences, about 31% occurring once. Time point reported: patch test 1, 2 weeks after DPC sensitization. As to treatment: therapeutic diphenylcyclopropenone sensitization with weekly scalp DPC. Source: whole blood, taken in connection with sensitization to the hapten diphenylcyclopropenone (DPC). Source of these receptors: a man aged 35 to 55 with alopecia areata. Some clones in this sample may be carry-over from other donors' samples.

This clonotype came up once. The chain recombines TRBV20-1 with TRBJ2-7; 15 nucleotides align to TRBD2. CDR1 and CDR2 (germline): DFQATT, SNEGSKA (reference sequence). Unmatched junction bases numbered 4, after V lost 0 bases and J lost 4 bases. The CDR3 has 16 residues. CDR3 loop: CSARDSGLAGGYEQYF. CDR3 coding DNA: TGCAGTGCTAGAGATTCCGGACTAGCGGGAGGGTACGAGCAGTACTTC.

By its share, this clonotype is medium-sized. This CDR3 reads CASSRPATGRTYEQYF. As DNA, the CDR3 is TGTGCCAGCAGCCGGCCGGCGACAGGGAGGACCTACGAGCAGTACTTC. This chain uses TRBV6-5 with TRBJ2-7; D is perhaps TRBD1 (7 bases). The germline V gene encodes CDR1 MNHEY and CDR2 SVGAGI. This CDR3 is built from 16 residues. V dropped 6 bases and J dropped 2 bases, with 20 bases sitting between them.

This clonotype turned up a few times. This chain links TRBV20-1 with TRBJ1-1; D remains ambiguous. The CDR3 has 15 amino acids. Trimming took 1 base from V and 1 from J, leaving 13 bases between them. CDR1 is DFQATT, CDR2 SNEGSKA, per germline (reference sequence). The CDR3 nucleotides are TGCAGTGCTAGAGCCCAACGGCGGGGGAACACTGAAGCTTTCTTT. The encoded protein is CSARAQRRGNTEAFF.

The V gene is TRBV4-1, the J gene TRBJ2-7; TRBD2 matches at 10 bases. From germline, CDR1 is MGHRA and CDR2 YSYEKL. There are 18 residues in the CDR3. V lost 0 bases and J lost 9; bases outside the gene matches: 17. CDR3 protein: CASSQDPSMGLAGVGQYF. CDR3 in DNA: TGCGCCAGCAGCCAAGATCCGAGTATGGGGCTAGCGGGAGTTGGGCAGTACTTC.

The J gene is TRBJ1-5, the V gene TRBV28; no clear D. Germline loops: CDR1 MDHEN, CDR2 SYDVKM. The CDR3 loop spans 11 amino acids. V was shortened by 4 bases and J by 9 bases, with 7 bases between the two germline ends. As DNA, the CDR3 is TGTGCCAGCAGTTCCCCGACGCCCCAGCATTTT. It codes for CASSSPTPQHF.

The chain recombines TRBV2 with TRBJ1-6, with unresolved D. V shed 8 bases and J shed 13 bases, with 15 bases lying between them. This CDR3 is 12 amino acids long. Per germline, CDR1 SNHLY and CDR2 FYNNEI. Here the CDR3 reads CASGRDDVPLHF. For the CDR3, the DNA is TGTGCCAGCGGACGGGATGACGTTCCCCTCCACTTT.

This clonotype has more than one count but fewer than ten. The J gene is TRBJ1-2, the V gene TRBV6-1; a weak D match, TRBD1 (5 bases). The germline gives CDR1 MNHNS, CDR2 SASEGT. V was shortened by 2 bases and J by 4 bases, with 11 bases between the two germline ends. The CDR3 runs to 14 residues. CDR3 loop: CASSESGRVYGYTF. The CDR3 DNA sequence: TGTGCCAGCAGTGAAAGCGGCAGGGTCTATGGCTACACCTTC.

The J gene is TRBJ2-1, the V gene TRBV6-6; TRBD1 matches 9 bases. J was trimmed by 4 bases and V by 4 bases; bases with no gene match: 8. Germline V gene data show CDR1 as MNHNY and CDR2 as SVGAGI (reference sequence). The CDR3 length is 16 residues. The CDR3 bases are TGTGCCAGCAGTTCCACCGGGACAGGGACGTACAATGAGCAGTTCTTC. Its protein product is CASSSTGTGTYNEQFF.

V usage is TRBV20-1 and J usage is TRBJ2-7, with D perhaps TRBD2 (5 bases). V was shortened by 1 base and J by 7 bases, with 11 bases between the two germline ends. Per the germline V gene, CDR1 is DFQATT and CDR2 is SNEGSKA (reference sequence). The CDR3 totals 12 residues. The CDR3 protein is CSARGVGVEQYF. Written as DNA, the CDR3 is TGCAGTGCTAGAGGGGTCGGGGTTGAGCAGTACTTC.